This T cell receptor (beta chain) was retrieved from a study of human T cells and chemical hapten exposure. MiXCR, applied by TCRdb to the RACE reads, yields one record per CDR3 protein. The sample lists more than 300,000 distinct CDR3 sequences; approximately 5% were seen once. Germline assignment: CDR1 SEHNR and CDR2 FQNEAQ (reference sequence). The CDR3 extends over 16 amino acids. The V end was cut by 4 bases, the J end by 2 bases, with 16 bases between. Specified time point: pre-sensitization, week 0. Treatment reported: therapeutic diphenylcyclopropenone sensitization with weekly scalp DPC. The authors' total RNA extraction used unfractionated whole blood. This clonotype showed up many times.

J is TRBJ2-3 and V is TRBV7-9, with D tentatively TRBD1 (6 bases). The sequence derives from a woman in her late teens or twenties with alopecia areata. Some clones in this sample may be carry-over from other donors' samples. The sample in question was whole blood, obtained in connection with sensitization to the hapten diphenylcyclopropenone (DPC). The CDR3 sequence is CASSSVLDRFTDTQYF. Here the CDR3 DNA reads TGTGCCAGCAGCTCCGTACTGGACAGATTCACAGATACGCAGTATTTT.